The entry below gives a single T cell receptor (beta chain) sequence along with its context. Its specificity is not known. The CDR3 sequence is 13 residues long. The V end lost 8 bases, the J end lost 3 bases, and 14 bases lay between the germline ends. The source of the sample is a study of cytomegalovirus exposure and HLA in healthy donors. Study-level points and caveats: Cytomegalovirus-associated TCR beta chains were listed, numbering roughly 150.

The primer mix had 60 Vbeta and 13 Jbeta primers. Clones were read by immunoSEQ multiplex PCR, and TCRdb kept only the in-frame ones, dropping some. The sample's table shows some 80,000 clones. Sequenced: PBMCs. The chain employs TRBV5-3 and TRBJ1-1; D may be TRBD1 (5 bases). TRBV5-3 qualifies as an ORF whose function is uncertain. The TCR originated in a man aged 45 to 65 in good health and CMV-seropositive. The chain's CDR3 is CASSPPGDTEAFF. In DNA form, the CDR3 reads TGTGCCAGCAGCCCCCCGGGGGACACTGAAGCTTTCTTT.